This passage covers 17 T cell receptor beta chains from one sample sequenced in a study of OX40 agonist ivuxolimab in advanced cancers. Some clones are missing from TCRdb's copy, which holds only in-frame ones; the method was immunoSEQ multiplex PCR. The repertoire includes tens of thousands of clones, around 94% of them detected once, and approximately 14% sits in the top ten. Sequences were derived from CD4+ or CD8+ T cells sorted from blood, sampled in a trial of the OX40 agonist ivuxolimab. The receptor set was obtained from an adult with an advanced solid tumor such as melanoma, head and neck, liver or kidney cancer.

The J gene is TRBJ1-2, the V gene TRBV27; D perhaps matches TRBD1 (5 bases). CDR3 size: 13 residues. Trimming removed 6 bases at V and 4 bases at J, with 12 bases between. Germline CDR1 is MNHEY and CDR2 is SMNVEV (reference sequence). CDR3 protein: CASRDDSGYGYTF. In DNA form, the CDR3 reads TGTGCCAGCAGAGACGACAGCGGCTATGGCTACACCTTC.

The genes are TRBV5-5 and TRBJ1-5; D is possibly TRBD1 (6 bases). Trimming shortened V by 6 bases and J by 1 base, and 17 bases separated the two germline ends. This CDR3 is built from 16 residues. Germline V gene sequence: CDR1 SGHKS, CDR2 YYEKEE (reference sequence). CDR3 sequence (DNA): TGTGCCAGCAACCCGGGGGGCTGGTCCAGCAATCAGCCCCAGCATTTT. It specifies CASNPGGWSSNQPQHF.

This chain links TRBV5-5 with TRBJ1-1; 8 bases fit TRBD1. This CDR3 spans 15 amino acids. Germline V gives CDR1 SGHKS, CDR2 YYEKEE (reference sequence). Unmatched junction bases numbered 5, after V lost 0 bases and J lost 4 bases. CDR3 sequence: CASSLGTGLGTEAFF. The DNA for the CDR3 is TGTGCCAGCAGCTTGGGGACAGGGTTAGGCACTGAAGCTTTCTTT.

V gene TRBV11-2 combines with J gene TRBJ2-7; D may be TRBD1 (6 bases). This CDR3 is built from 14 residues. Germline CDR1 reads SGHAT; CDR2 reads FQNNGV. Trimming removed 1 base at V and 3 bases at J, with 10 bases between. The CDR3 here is CASSLGVGGYEQYF. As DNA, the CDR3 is TGTGCCAGCAGCTTAGGGGTAGGGGGCTACGAGCAGTACTTC. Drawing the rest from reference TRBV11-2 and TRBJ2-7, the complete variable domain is EAGVAQSPRYKIIEKRQSVAFWCNPISGHATLYWYQQILGQGPKLLIQFQNNGVVDDSQLPKDRFSAERLKGVDSTLKIQPAKLEDSAVYLCASSLGVGGYEQYFGPGTRLTVT.

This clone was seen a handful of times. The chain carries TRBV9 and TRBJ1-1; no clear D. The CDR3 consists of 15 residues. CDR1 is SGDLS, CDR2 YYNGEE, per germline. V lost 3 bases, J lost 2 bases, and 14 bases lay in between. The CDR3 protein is CASSDPRGVNTEAFF. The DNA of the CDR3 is TGTGCCAGCAGCGACCCTCGGGGAGTAAACACTGAAGCTTTCTTT.

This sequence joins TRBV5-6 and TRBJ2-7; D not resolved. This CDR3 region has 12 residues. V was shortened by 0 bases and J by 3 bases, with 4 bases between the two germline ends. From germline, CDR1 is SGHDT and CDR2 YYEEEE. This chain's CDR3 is CASSLGVYEQYF. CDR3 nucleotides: TGTGCCAGCAGCTTGGGGGTCTACGAGCAGTACTTC.

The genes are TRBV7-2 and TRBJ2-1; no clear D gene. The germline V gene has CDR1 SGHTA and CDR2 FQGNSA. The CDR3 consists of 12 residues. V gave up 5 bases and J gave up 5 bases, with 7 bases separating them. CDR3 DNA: TGTGCCAGCAGCCCCAGGAACAATGAGCAGTTCTTC. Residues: CASSPRNNEQFF.

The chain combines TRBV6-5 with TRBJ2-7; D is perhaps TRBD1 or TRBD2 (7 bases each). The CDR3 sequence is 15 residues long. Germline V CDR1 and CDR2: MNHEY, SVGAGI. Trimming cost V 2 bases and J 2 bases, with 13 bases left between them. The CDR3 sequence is CASSYGQGGAYEQYF. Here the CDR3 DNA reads TGTGCCAGCAGTTACGGGCAGGGGGGGGCCTACGAGCAGTACTTC.

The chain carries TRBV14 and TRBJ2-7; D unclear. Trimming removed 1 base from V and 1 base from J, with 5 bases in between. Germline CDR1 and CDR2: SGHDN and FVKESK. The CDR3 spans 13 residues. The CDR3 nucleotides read TGTGCCAGCAGCCAAGGGGTATCCTACGAGCAGTACTTC. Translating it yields CASSQGVSYEQYF.

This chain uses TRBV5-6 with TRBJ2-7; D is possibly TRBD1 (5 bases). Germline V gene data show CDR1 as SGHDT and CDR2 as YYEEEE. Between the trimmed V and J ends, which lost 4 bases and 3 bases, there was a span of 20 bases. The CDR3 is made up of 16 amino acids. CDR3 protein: CASSPGASSFFYEQYF. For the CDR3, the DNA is TGTGCCAGCAGCCCTGGGGCCAGTAGCTTCTTCTACGAGCAGTACTTC. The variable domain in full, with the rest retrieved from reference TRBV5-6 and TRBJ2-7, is DAGVTQSPTHLIKTRGQQVTLRCSPKSGHDTVSWYQQALGQGPQFIFQYYEEEERQRGNFPDRFSGHQFPNYSSELNVNALLLGDSALYLCASSPGASSFFYEQYFGPGTRLTVT.

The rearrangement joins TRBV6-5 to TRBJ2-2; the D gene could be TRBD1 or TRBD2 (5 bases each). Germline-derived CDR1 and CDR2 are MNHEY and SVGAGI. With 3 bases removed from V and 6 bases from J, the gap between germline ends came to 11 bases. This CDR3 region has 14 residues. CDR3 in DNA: TGTGCCAGCAGTTATGGTTGGGGACCCGGGGAGCTGTTTTTT. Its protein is CASSYGWGPGELFF.

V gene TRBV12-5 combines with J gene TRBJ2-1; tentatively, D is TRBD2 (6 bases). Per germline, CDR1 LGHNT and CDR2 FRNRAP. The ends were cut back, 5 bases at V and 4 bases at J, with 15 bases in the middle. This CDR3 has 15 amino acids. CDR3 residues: CASGLGGLDYNEQFF. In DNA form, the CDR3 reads TGTGCTAGTGGTCTTGGGGGACTCGATTACAATGAGCAGTTCTTC.

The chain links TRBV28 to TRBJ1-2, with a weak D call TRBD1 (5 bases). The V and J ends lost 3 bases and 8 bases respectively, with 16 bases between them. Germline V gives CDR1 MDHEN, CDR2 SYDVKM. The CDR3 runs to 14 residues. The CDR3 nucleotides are TGTGCCAGCAGTTTCTTCAGGGCTACGGGGGGCTACACCTTC. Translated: CASSFFRATGGYTF.

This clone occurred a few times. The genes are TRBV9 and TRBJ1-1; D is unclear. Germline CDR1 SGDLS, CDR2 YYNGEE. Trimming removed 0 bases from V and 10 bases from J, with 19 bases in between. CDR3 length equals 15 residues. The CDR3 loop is CASSVETRMSTRAFF. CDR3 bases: TGTGCCAGCAGCGTAGAGACGAGGATGTCGACTCGAGCTTTCTTT.

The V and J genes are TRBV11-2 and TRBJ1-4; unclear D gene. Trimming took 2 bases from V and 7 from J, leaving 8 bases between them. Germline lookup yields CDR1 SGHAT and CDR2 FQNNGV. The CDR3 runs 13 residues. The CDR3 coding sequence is TGTGCCAGCAGCTTACATTGGGCTGAAAAACTGTTTTTT. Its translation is CASSLHWAEKLFF.

Written as DNA, the CDR3 is TGTGCCAGCAGCTTGGGACAGGATCGCTCTGGAAACACCATATATTTT. Its translation: CASSLGQDRSGNTIYF. The chain couples TRBV5-4 to TRBJ1-3; weak D call: TRBD1 (6 bases). This CDR3 comprises 16 residues. Germline CDR1 SGHNT, CDR2 YYREEE (reference sequence). Trimming stripped 0 bases from V and 0 bases from J, with 10 bases between. Drawing the rest from reference TRBV5-4 and TRBJ1-3, the complete variable domain is ETGVTQSPTHLIKTRGQQVTLRCSSQSGHNTVSWYQQALGQGPQFIFQYYREEENGRGNFPPRFSGLQFPNYSSELNVNALELDDSALYLCASSLGQDRSGNTIYFGEGSWLTVV.

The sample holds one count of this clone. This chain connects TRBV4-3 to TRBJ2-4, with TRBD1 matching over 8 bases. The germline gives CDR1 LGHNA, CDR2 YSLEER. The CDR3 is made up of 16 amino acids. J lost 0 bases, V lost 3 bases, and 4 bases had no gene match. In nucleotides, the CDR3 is TGCGCCAGCAGCCAGGGACAGGTCCTAGCCAAAAACATTCAGTACTTC. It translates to CASSQGQVLAKNIQYF.